These T cell receptor beta chains were read from a single sample in a study of blood T cell repertoires in COVID-19. TCRdb's table, derived via immunoSEQ multiplex PCR, lists solely in-frame clones and lacks some. This sample has about 260,000 clones; roughly 90% occur once, and the top ten carry about 2%. The sequenced sample consisted of peripheral blood. Receptors originate from a young man with active or convalescent COVID-19. The CDR3 runs from the conserved cysteine through the conserved F or W. The D gene is left open where the match is weak. Part of the rows lack a size; the others show once, few, many or a class for expanded clones.

j_gene,d_gene,v_gene,abundance,CDR3aa,CDR3nt
TRBJ2-5,TRBD1,TRBV9,once,CASSDTGGDSWETQYF,TGTGCCAGCAGCGACACAGGGGGCGATTCATGGGAGACCCAGTACTTC
TRBJ2-7,.,TRBV6-5,.,CASSYSQGNLHEQYF,TGTGCCAGCAGTTACTCCCAGGGGAATCTCCACGAGCAGTACTTC
TRBJ1-1,.,TRBV5-5,.,CASTVGVNTEAFF,TGTGCCAGTACCGTCGGGGTGAACACTGAAGCTTTCTTT
TRBJ1-2,TRBD1,TRBV5-6,few,CASSFGPGGGYTF,TGTGCCAGCAGCTTCGGACCAGGGGGCGGCTACACCTTC
TRBJ2-1,.,TRBV27,.,CASSFRRGDSYNEQFF,TGTGCCAGCAGTTTCCGAAGGGGGGACAGTTACAATGAGCAGTTCTTC
TRBJ2-7,.,TRBV7-9,.,CASSLAGRGSYEQYF,TGTGCCAGCAGCTTAGCGGGCAGGGGTTCCTACGAGCAGTACTTC
TRBJ1-2,TRBD1,TRBV28,.,CASSWGQRIYGYTF,TGTGCCAGCAGTTGGGGACAGAGAATTTATGGCTACACCTTC
TRBJ2-1,TRBD1,TRBV29-1,.,CSVRTGGIGEQFF,TGCAGCGTCCGGACAGGGGGGATTGGTGAGCAGTTCTTC
TRBJ1-1,.,TRBV11-2,.,CASSLEVAMNTEAFF,TGTGCCAGCAGCTTAGAAGTAGCCATGAACACTGAAGCTTTCTTT
TRBJ2-2,TRBD2,TRBV4-1,.,CASSQPTRSSGGLTGELFF,TGCGCCAGCAGCCAACCAACCCGGTCTAGCGGGGGTTTAACCGGGGAGCTGTTTTTT
TRBJ1-1,TRBD1,TRBV27,.,CASSLDSGGSNTEAFF,TGTGCCAGCAGTTTAGACTCAGGGGGATCTAACACTGAAGCTTTCTTT
TRBJ1-5,.,TRBV11-2,once,CASSLNGDSNQPQHF,TGTGCCAGCAGCTTAAACGGGGATAGCAATCAGCCCCAGCATTTT
TRBJ2-5,.,TRBV12-3/TRBV12-4,.,CASSPRRGPVDF,TGTGCCAGCAGTCCGAGGCGCGGCCCCGTGGACTTC
TRBJ1-6,.,TRBV15,.,CATSRDLDNSPLHF,TGTGCCACCAGCAGAGATTTAGATAATTCACCCCTCCACTTT
TRBJ1-2,.,TRBV7-8,.,CASSLYTDSFPYGYTF,TGTGCCAGCAGCTTATATACGGACAGTTTCCCCTATGGCTACACCTTC
TRBJ2-4,.,TRBV6-2/TRBV6-3,.,CASSPRDIAWIQYF,TGTGCCAGCAGTCCCCGGGACATTGCATGGATTCAGTACTTC
TRBJ1-1,.,TRBV19,.,CASSRTGTRDTEAFF,TGTGCCAGTAGCCGGACCGGGACACGAGACACTGAAGCTTTCTTT
TRBJ1-6,.,TRBV19,once,CASSIAMIGQFLSLHF,TGTGCCAGTAGTATAGCGATGATTGGGCAGTTTCTGTCCCTCCACTTT
TRBJ2-3,TRBD2,TRBV7-6,.,CASSLLVAGGDTQYF,TGTGCCAGCAGCTTATTGGTAGCGGGGGGGGATACGCAGTATTTT
TRBJ1-4,.,TRBV6-6,.,CASSYTRRDEKLFF,TGTGCCAGCAGTTACACCCGGCGGGATGAAAAACTGTTTTTT
TRBJ1-3,TRBD1,TRBV10-3,.,CAIRIQGADTIYF,TGTGCCATCAGAATACAGGGGGCGGACACCATATATTTT
TRBJ1-3,.,TRBV4-3,.,CASSQEFRGSGNTIYF,TGCGCCAGCAGCCAAGAATTTCGGGGCTCTGGAAACACCATATATTTT
TRBJ1-5,.,TRBV10-3,.,CAISADRRSNQPQHF,TGTGCCATCAGTGCGGACAGAAGAAGCAATCAGCCCCAGCATTTT
TRBJ1-2,.,TRBV9,.,CASSVRGLGPTLGYTF,TGTGCCAGCAGCGTAAGGGGCTTGGGGCCGACGCTCGGCTACACCTTC
TRBJ1-1,.,TRBV29-1,.,CSVGVQGAFF,TGCAGCGTTGGGGTCCAGGGAGCTTTCTTT
TRBJ1-1,.,TRBV12-5,few,CASGLADSFNTEAFF,TGTGCTAGTGGTTTGGCGGACAGTTTCAACACTGAAGCTTTCTTT
TRBJ2-7,.,TRBV7-2,.,CASRPARAPEGYEQYF,TGTGCCAGCAGGCCGGCGCGGGCCCCGGAGGGCTACGAGCAGTACTTC
TRBJ2-6,.,TRBV19,.,CASTEQGTEANVLTF,TGTGCCAGTACCGAACAGGGCACCGAGGCCAACGTCCTGACTTTC
TRBJ2-5,TRBD2,TRBV7-2,.,CASSSGLAGHQETQYF,TGTGCCAGCAGCTCGGGACTAGCGGGGCATCAAGAGACCCAGTACTTC
TRBJ1-1,.,TRBV6-5,.,CASSYSGTREGAEAFF,TGTGCCAGCAGTTACTCGGGCACCAGGGAAGGCGCTGAAGCTTTCTTT
TRBJ2-3,.,TRBV15,.,CATSSTWGGPDTQYF,TGTGCCACCAGCAGTACTTGGGGGGGGCCAGATACGCAGTATTTT
TRBJ1-2,.,TRBV7-8,.,CAINLGNGYTF,TGTGCCATCAATCTAGGAAATGGCTACACCTTC
TRBJ2-2,.,TRBV7-8,.,CASSPGSFWSPTGSDTGELFF,TGTGCCAGCAGCCCCGGCTCATTCTGGTCCCCCACAGGGTCGGACACCGGGGAGCTGTTTTTT
TRBJ1-6,.,TRBV14,few,CASSQGTGFSYNSPLHF,TGTGCCAGCAGCCAAGGTACAGGGTTCTCCTATAATTCACCCCTCCACTTT
TRBJ2-3,.,TRBV11-2,once,CASSFGGATDTQYF,TGTGCCAGCAGCTTTGGGGGGGCCACAGATACGCAGTATTTT
TRBJ2-3,TRBD2,TRBV3-1/TRBV3-2,.,CASSLTPGLAGEIGGDTQYF,TGTGCCAGCAGCCTAACCCCGGGACTAGCGGGGGAGATCGGTGGAGATACGCAGTATTTT
TRBJ2-1,TRBD2,TRBV11-2,.,CASSSVRGGLNEQFF,TGTGCCAGCAGCTCGGTGCGGGGGGGTCTAAATGAGCAGTTCTTC
TRBJ1-6,TRBD1,TRBV7-6,.,CASSLVSGGYGRDSPLHF,TGTGCCAGCAGCTTAGTCTCAGGGGGCTATGGGAGGGATTCACCCCTCCACTTT
TRBJ1-4,.,TRBV2,.,CASSEDPGSNEKLFF,TGTGCCAGCAGTGAAGACCCAGGCAGTAATGAAAAACTGTTTTTT
TRBJ1-5,.,TRBV7-9,.,CASSVGQNQPQHF,TGTGCCAGCAGCGTTGGACAGAATCAGCCCCAGCATTTT
TRBJ2-7,TRBD1,TRBV27,.,CASSPSGRGLNYEQYF,TGTGCCAGCAGTCCCTCGGGTAGGGGGCTCAACTACGAGCAGTACTTC